This TCR beta chain was sequenced for a study of cytotoxic CD8 clonotypes in ibrutinib-treated CLL. Study in general: Response sampling came at median around twelve months of treatment, ranging about 6 to 36 months.

Only in-frame clones appear in the TCRdb table, and some are missing; sequencing was by immunoSEQ multiplex PCR. The sample holds about 92,000 clones, around 77% seen once. On this clone itself: Its antigen is undetermined.

Study conclusions and caveats: Starting clonality was above that of age-matched healthy donors and tracked circulating CD8+ T-cell counts.

This CDR3 contains 14 residues. Germline-derived CDR1 and CDR2 are ENHRY and SYGVKD. V shed 3 bases and J shed 0 bases, with 6 bases lying between them. The rearrangement links TRBV10-3 to TRBJ2-1; D gene ambiguous. This clonotype was obtained from a human donor with chronic lymphocytic leukemia. Sequences were derived from PBMCs, sampled after 24 months of ibrutinib treatment. The CDR3 loop reads CAISERSSYNEQFF. The CDR3 DNA follows: TGTGCCATCAGTGAAAGAAGCTCCTACAATGAGCAGTTCTTC.